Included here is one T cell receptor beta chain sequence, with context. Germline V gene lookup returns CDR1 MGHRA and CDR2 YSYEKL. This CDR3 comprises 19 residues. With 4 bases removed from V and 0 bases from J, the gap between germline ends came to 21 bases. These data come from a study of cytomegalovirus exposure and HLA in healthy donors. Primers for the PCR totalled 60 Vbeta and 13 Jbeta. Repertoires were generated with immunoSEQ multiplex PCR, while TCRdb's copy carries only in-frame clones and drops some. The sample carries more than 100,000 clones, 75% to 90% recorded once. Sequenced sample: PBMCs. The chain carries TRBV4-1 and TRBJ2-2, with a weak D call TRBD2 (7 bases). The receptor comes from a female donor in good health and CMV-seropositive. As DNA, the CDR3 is TGCGCCAGCAGCCTTAGGGGTCATCGGGGGGCACCGAACACCGGGGAGCTGTTTTTT. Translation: CASSLRGHRGAPNTGELFF.